The 14 T cell receptor beta chains reported below all come from one sample, sequenced in a study of T cells expressing NK-cell markers. From its re-call of the 5' RACE reads, TCRdb lists each CDR3 protein once, without DNA. This specimen shows about 550,000 distinct CDR3 sequences; the ten leading clones hold about 3.6%. Sequences were obtained from blood T cells: a sorted CD56 or NKG2C T cell subset, CD4+ or CD8+ T cells, or bulk PBMC T cells (not recorded which). These receptors originate from a man between 18 and 29 years old in good health.

The chain carries TRBV12-3 or TRBV12-4 and TRBJ2-2; TCRdb reports TRBD1, a call that lacks DNA to check it against. The CDR3 extends over 14 amino acids. CDR3 sequence reads: CASTPGQGSGELFF.

V is TRBV6-5 and J is TRBJ2-1; TCRdb proposes TRBD2, but this gene call is untestable without DNA. In germline, CDR1 is MNHEY, CDR2 SVGAGI. This CDR3 spans 15 amino acids. The CDR3 here is CASSRPSRTHNEQFF.

This chain joins TRBV6-2 or TRBV6-3 and TRBJ2-3; TCRdb indicates TRBD1, and absent DNA this call remains unverified. Germline V gene data show CDR1 as MNHEY and CDR2 as SVGEGT. There are 16 residues in the CDR3. CDR3 loop: CASRSRDRGRADTQYF.

The V call is TRBV5-1, the J call TRBJ2-7; there is no DNA to check the TCRdb D call of TRBD1. Germline CDR1 reads SGHRS; CDR2 reads YFSETQ. The CDR3 is made up of 13 amino acids. CDR3 sequence: CASSVGQAYEQYF.

The chain joins TRBV12-3 or TRBV12-4 to TRBJ2-2; TCRdb gives TRBD2 as the D gene, but with no DNA this cannot be confirmed. This CDR3 has 14 residues. CDR3: CASMRVSVRGELFF.

CDR3 protein: CASATGGVGYTF. The V call is TRBV6-1, the J call TRBJ1-2; TCRdb lists TRBD1, though no DNA is available to test this call. The germline gives CDR1 MNHNS, CDR2 SASEGT. The CDR3 runs 12 residues.

V is TRBV11-3 and J is TRBJ2-2; TCRdb's D gene call, TRBD2, goes unchecked for lack of DNA. Germline V gene sequence: CDR1 SGHNT, CDR2 YENEEA. The CDR3 loop spans 14 amino acids. The CDR3 spells CASIHMEGTGELFF. The whole variable domain, remainder taken from reference TRBV11-3 and TRBJ2-2, is EAGVVQSPRYKIIEKKQPVAFWCNPISGHNTLYWYLQNLGQGPELLIRYENEEAVDDSQLPKDRFSAERLKGVDSTLKIQPAELGDSAVYLCASIHMEGTGELFFGEGSRLTVL.

The chain carries TRBV28 and TRBJ1-4. The length of the CDR3 is 15 residues. In germline, CDR1 is MDHEN, CDR2 SYDVKM. CDR3 protein: CASNSPSATNEKLFF.

The chain has TRBV11-2 and TRBJ1-1; TCRdb selects TRBD1, and the lack of DNA leaves this call unchecked. Looked up from germline, CDR1 is SGHAT and CDR2 is FQNNGV. The CDR3 is 15 residues long. CDR3 amino acids: CASSHPPTGDTEAFF.

The chain joins TRBV12-3 or TRBV12-4 to TRBJ2-1; TCRdb proposes TRBD1, but this gene call is untestable without DNA. CDR3 length: 11 amino acids. Here the CDR3 reads CASSSGGEQFF.

The V and J genes are TRBV20-1 and TRBJ2-1; without DNA, the TCRdb call of TRBD2 cannot be checked. Germline V gene lookup returns CDR1 DFQATT and CDR2 SNEGSKA (reference sequence). This CDR3 is built from 14 residues. CDR3 region: CSAPGRERENEQFF.

The chain combines TRBV7-9 with TRBJ2-7; TCRdb picks TRBD1, but there is no DNA to check that call. In germline, CDR1 is SEHNR, CDR2 FQNEAQ (reference sequence). The CDR3 extends over 14 amino acids. The CDR3 region is CASSPGQSTYEQYF.

The chain combines TRBV7-9 with TRBJ2-1; without DNA, the TCRdb call of TRBD1 cannot be checked. Per germline, CDR1 SEHNR and CDR2 FQNEAQ (reference sequence). CDR3 length: 15 amino acids. CDR3 protein: CASSRSGQGFHEQFF. The complete variable domain, with remaining parts taken from reference TRBV7-9 and TRBJ2-1, reads DTGVSQNPRHKITKRGQNVTFRCDPISEHNRLYWYRQTLGQGPEFLTYFQNEAQLEKSRLLSDRFSAERPKGSFSTLEIQRTEQGDSAMYLCASSRSGQGFHEQFFGPGTRLTVL.

CDR3 in amino acids: CASSLGGTSYNEQFF. The gene calls are TRBV5-1 and TRBJ2-1. This CDR3 region has 15 residues. The germline gives CDR1 SGHRS, CDR2 YFSETQ. Full variable domain (remainder filled in from reference TRBV5-1 and TRBJ2-1): KAGVTQTPRYLIKTRGQQVTLSCSPISGHRSVSWYQQTPGQGLQFLFEYFSETQRNKGNFPGRFSGRQFSNSRSEMNVSTLELGDSALYLCASSLGGTSYNEQFFGPGTRLTVL.